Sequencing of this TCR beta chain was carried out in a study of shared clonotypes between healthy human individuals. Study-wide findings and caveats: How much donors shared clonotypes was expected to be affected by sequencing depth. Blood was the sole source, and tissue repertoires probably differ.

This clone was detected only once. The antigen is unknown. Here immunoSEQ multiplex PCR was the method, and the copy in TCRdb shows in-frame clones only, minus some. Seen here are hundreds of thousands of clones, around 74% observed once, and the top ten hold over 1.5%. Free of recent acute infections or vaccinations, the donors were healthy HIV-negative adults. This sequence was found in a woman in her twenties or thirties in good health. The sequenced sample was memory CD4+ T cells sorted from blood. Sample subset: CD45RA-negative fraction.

CDR3 sequence (DNA): TGTGCCACCAGCAGAGATCGGGGGAACTCTGGAAACACCATATATTTT. Protein: CATSRDRGNSGNTIYF. The chain carries TRBV15 and TRBJ1-3; D is possibly TRBD1 (5 bases). The CDR3 covers 16 residues. Trimming took off 0 bases at V and 0 bases at J, with 9 bases between the two ends. CDR1 and CDR2 from the germline V gene are LNHNV and YYDKDF (reference sequence).